This T cell receptor beta chain was sequenced for a study of shared clonotypes between healthy human individuals. Study-wide context: CD4 naive and memory got three plates each, CD8 naive two, CD8 memory one.

Germline CDR1 reads MDHEN; CDR2 reads SYDVKM. This CDR3 region has 14 residues. With 5 bases removed from V and 4 bases from J, the gap between germline ends came to 14 bases. An assay was performed, and its level was deep. Libraries were prepared by immunoSEQ multiplex PCR; TCRdb keeps only in-frame clonotypes and omits some of them. The sample comprises about 680,000 clones, roughly 73% of which are singletons, and around 1.8% rests with the top ten. Donors were Caucasian adults residing in Nashville, Tennessee, USA. Naive CD45RA+ and memory CD45RA-negative subsets were split from CD4+ cells. Sequencing input: memory CD4+ T cells sorted from blood. Regarding subset: CD45RA-negative fraction. J is TRBJ1-2 and V is TRBV28; the D is unclear. The clonotype originates from a woman in her thirties in good health. The CDR3 is CASSPGGRGYGYTF. For the CDR3, the DNA is TGTGCCAGCAGTCCCGGCGGGAGAGGCTATGGCTACACCTTC.